What follows are 5 T cell receptor beta chains derived from one specimen sequenced in a study of Graves' ophthalmopathy and Graves' hyperthyroidism (dated by TCRdb to between 2017 and 2018). For sequencing, an Illumina HiSeq 2000 was employed. For repertoire sequencing, the TCR beta CDR3 regions were amplified from RNA transcripts. HTBI primers and the Qiagen OneStep RT-PCR kit were used in a first-round RT-PCR, which was followed by a second-round multiplex PCR, size selection and purification. TCRdb trimmed public reads at Q25 via fastp, called clones via MiXCR and kept in-frame beta chains. Rows are unified per CDR3 protein, each entry keeping the most common DNA and genes. The sample table lists 200,000 to 250,000 distinct CDR3 sequences, approximately 21% of them with a count of one. Around 45% of the sample is in the top ten clones. What was sequenced was peripheral blood. The receptors stem from a woman between 50 and 59 years old with Graves' ophthalmopathy. Donor details come from another sample of the same person, matched by shared clones.

This clonotype was detected ten times or more. CDR3 loop: CASWPTGGYEQYF. In DNA form, the CDR3 reads TGTGCCAGCTGGCCCACGGGGGGTTACGAGCAGTACTTC. This chain joins TRBV11-2 and TRBJ2-7; 7 bases line up with TRBD2. The germline gives CDR1 SGHAT, CDR2 FQNNGV. The CDR3 has 13 residues. V trimming: 8 bases; J trimming: 4 bases; junction bases outside the gene matches: 8.

This clonotype was recorded a few times. The gene calls are TRBV12-3 or TRBV12-4 and TRBJ1-5, with 8 bases that match TRBD1. Trimming removed 5 bases from V and 7 bases from J; junction bases left unmatched: 7. CDR3 size: 14 residues. CDR3 bases: TGTGCCAGCAGTACGACAGGGGTAAGACAGCCCCAGCATTTT. Amino acids: CASSTTGVRQPQHF.

The rearrangement links TRBV3-1 to TRBJ2-7, with D perhaps TRBD1 (5 bases). This CDR3 comprises 14 residues. Deletions cut 1 base from V and 5 bases from J, with 12 bases between. Germline CDR1 and CDR2: LGHDT and YNNKEL (reference sequence). The CDR3 reads CASSQVGRANEQYF. The CDR3 nucleotides read TGTGCCAGCAGCCAAGTCGGCAGGGCCAACGAGCAGTACTTC.

A note on this clonotype: Being one base from a much bigger clone, this may be a read error. The gene calls are TRBV7-2 and TRBJ1-2; a possible D gene is TRBD1 (5 bases). CDR3 length: 15 amino acids. Germline V gene sequence: CDR1 SGHTA, CDR2 FQGNSA. V was clipped by 10 bases and J by 10 bases, with 28 bases between them. DNA for the CDR3: TGTGCCATCACCAAAATTTCCGGGAACCCAGGGAACTACACCTTC. Amino acid sequence: CAITKISGNPGNYTF.

This clonotype was counted only a few times. The rearrangement joins TRBV6-5 to TRBJ1-6; weak D call: TRBD1 (5 bases). Per germline, CDR1 MNHEY and CDR2 SVGAGI. With 0 bases removed from V and 9 bases from J, the gap between germline ends came to 18 bases. This CDR3 comprises 17 residues. The CDR3 nucleotides read TGTGCCAGCAGTTACTCTTTGAGTGGGCAGGGCGGTTCACCCCTCCACTTT. This translates into CASSYSLSGQGGSPLHF.